The 32 T cell receptor beta chains below all came from one sample that was sequenced in a study of blood T cell repertoires in COVID-19. Method: immunoSEQ multiplex PCR; TCRdb's copy keeps in-frame clones and lacks some. The table includes about 200,000 clones, approximately 87% detected once. Sequenced input: peripheral blood. Receptors originate from a woman aged 65 to 85 with acute or convalescent COVID-19.

There are a few counts of this clone. The rearrangement links TRBV6-1 to TRBJ2-3; possible D gene TRBD2, 7 bases. The CDR3 spans 16 residues. Germline V lookup: CDR1 MNHNS, CDR2 SASEGT. V was clipped by 2 bases and J by 0 bases, with 12 bases between them. The CDR3 bases are TGTGCCAGCAGTGAATTGGGCGGGGGCAGCACAGATACGCAGTATTTT. Translating it yields CASSELGGGSTDTQYF.

The V gene is TRBV29-1, the J gene TRBJ2-5; weak D call: TRBD1 (6 bases). Germline V CDR1 and CDR2: SQVTM, ANQGSEA. V was shortened by 1 base and J by 4 bases, with 10 bases between the two germline ends. The CDR3 has 13 amino acids. The CDR3 DNA reads TGCAGCGTTGAAGGCGGCAGGGGAGAGACCCAGTACTTC. It yields the protein CSVEGGRGETQYF.

The chain couples TRBV5-4 to TRBJ2-1, with 9 bases identical to TRBD1. Germline V CDR1 and CDR2: SGHNT, YYREEE (reference sequence). V gave up 4 bases and J gave up 8 bases; unmatched junction bases: 4. The CDR3 totals 13 residues. DNA of the CDR3: TGTGCCAGCAGCATACAGGGGGCTGATGAGCAGTTCTTC. This codes for CASSIQGADEQFF.

The chain links TRBV6-5 to TRBJ2-3, with 13 bases fitting TRBD2. Germline loops: CDR1 MNHEY, CDR2 SVGAGI. V lost 6 bases and J lost 7; bases outside the gene matches: 7. The CDR3 has 15 amino acids. The CDR3: CASRRTSGSKNTQYF. CDR3 DNA: TGTGCCAGCAGGCGGACTAGCGGGAGTAAAAATACGCAGTATTTT.

The chain carries TRBV3-1 (or the pseudogene TRBV3-2) and TRBJ1-1; D not certain. From germline, CDR1 is LGHDT and CDR2 YNNKEL (reference sequence). V lost 4 bases, J lost 6 bases, and 9 bases lay in between. CDR3 size: 12 residues. The CDR3 DNA is TGTGCCAGCAGCCGGAGGGCGTCTGAAGCTTTCTTT. Translating gives CASSRRASEAFF.

The chain recombines TRBV28 with TRBJ2-2, with D possibly TRBD2 on 5 matching bases. The germline CDR1 and CDR2 sequences are MDHEN and SYDVKM. CDR3 length: 14 residues. V lost 5 bases and J lost 0, with 7 bases in between. Written as DNA, the CDR3 is TGTGCCAGCAGTGCGGGTCCGAACACCGGGGAGCTGTTTTTT. Encoded protein: CASSAGPNTGELFF.

The chain is built from TRBV7-9 and TRBJ2-6; no clear D gene. Germline CDR1 and CDR2: SEHNR and FQNEAQ (reference sequence). V was clipped by 10 bases and J by 2 bases, with 3 bases between them. This CDR3 has 11 residues. CDR3 amino acids: CATTGANVLTF. CDR3 DNA: TGTGCCACTACTGGGGCCAACGTCCTGACTTTC.

The chain uses TRBV12-5 and TRBJ2-1; no firm D call. CDR3 length: 15 amino acids. V gave up 0 bases and J gave up 2 bases, with 8 bases separating them. Germline V gene data show CDR1 as LGHNT and CDR2 as FRNRAP. CDR3 in amino acids: CASGLVSATYNEQFF. CDR3 nucleotide sequence: TGTGCTAGTGGTTTGGTGAGCGCAACCTACAATGAGCAGTTCTTC.

The rearrangement links TRBV28 to TRBJ2-3, with 7 bases matching TRBD1. The CDR3 extends over 15 amino acids. After removal of 8 bases from V and 5 bases from J, the junction contained 13 bases not matched to a gene. CDR1 MDHEN and CDR2 SYDVKM come from the germline V gene. For the CDR3, the DNA is TGTGCCAGCCTGTCGGGACAGCTTTTACGAGATACGCAGTATTTT. It yields the protein CASLSGQLLRDTQYF.

The genes are TRBV28 and TRBJ1-1; weak D call: TRBD1 (5 bases). This CDR3 is 13 amino acids long. Deletions cut 2 bases from V and 3 bases from J, with 7 bases between. The germline CDR1 and CDR2 sequences are MDHEN and SYDVKM. CDR3 sequence reads: CASSLRGDTEAFF. CDR3 coding DNA: TGTGCCAGCAGTTTAAGGGGTGACACTGAAGCTTTCTTT.

CDR3: CAISESPVSPLHF. The CDR3 nucleotides are TGTGCCATCAGTGAGTCGCCAGTTTCACCCCTCCACTTT. The chain carries TRBV10-3 and TRBJ1-6; D gene uncertain. Germline CDR1 ENHRY, CDR2 SYGVKD. The V gene lost 0 bases and the J gene lost 9 bases, with 6 bases spanning the gap. CDR3 length: 13 amino acids.

The chain couples TRBV4-3 to TRBJ2-3, with a tentative D call TRBD2 (6 bases). CDR3 length equals 16 residues. The V gene lost 1 base and the J gene lost 8 bases, with 19 bases spanning the gap. In germline, CDR1 is LGHNA, CDR2 YSLEER. CDR3 sequence reads: CASSQGDWGTRSTQYF. CDR3 DNA: TGCGCCAGCAGCCAAGGGGACTGGGGCACTAGGAGTACGCAGTATTTT.

In this sample, this clone turned up once. CDR3 bases: TGTGCCAGTTCCAGGGTCAGCTATGGCTACACCTTC. Translated: CASSRVSYGYTF. The chain carries TRBV19 and TRBJ1-2; a possible D gene is TRBD1 (5 bases). Germline V gene sequence: CDR1 LNHDA, CDR2 SQIVND (reference sequence). The CDR3 is made up of 12 amino acids. Trimming took 8 bases from V and 4 from J, leaving 11 bases between them.

In regard to this clone: At one boundary the junction diverges from the germline segment, which might be a read error. The V call is TRBV25-1, the J call TRBJ1-6; no clear D gene. Germline V CDR1 and CDR2: MGHDK, SYGVNS. The CDR3 is 14 amino acids. CDR3 coding DNA: TGTGCCAACAGTGGGCGTGGCGTTAGCTCACCCCTCCACTTT. This encodes CANSGRGVSSPLHF. The variable domain in full, with the rest retrieved from reference TRBV25-1 and TRBJ1-6, is EADIYQTPRYLVIGTGKKITLECSQTMGHDKMYWYQQDPGMELHLIHYSYGVNSTEKGDLSSESTVSRIRTEHFPLTLESARPSHTSQYLCANSGRGVSSPLHFGNGTRLTVT.

The genes are TRBV7-8 and TRBJ1-5; TRBD1 aligns across 7 bases. This CDR3 comprises 15 residues. Germline assignment: CDR1 SGHVS and CDR2 FQNEAQ. The junction had 4 bases not matched to a gene; V was cut back by 4 bases and J by 1 base. The CDR3: CASSSTGASNQPQHF. In DNA, the CDR3 is TGTGCCAGCAGCTCCACAGGGGCCAGCAATCAGCCCCAGCATTTT.

The CDR3 loop reads CASSPMGGGLSYNEQFF. The CDR3 DNA is TGTGCCAGCTCACCAATGGGCGGGGGTCTCTCCTACAATGAGCAGTTCTTC. The chain has TRBV18 and TRBJ2-1; 7 bases line up with TRBD2. Germline V CDR1 and CDR2: KGHSH, LQKENI. J gave up 0 bases and V 2 bases, and 7 bases lay outside the gene matches. CDR3 length: 17 amino acids.

The V gene is TRBV27, the J gene TRBJ1-2, with D perhaps matching TRBD1 (5 bases). Per the germline V gene, CDR1 is MNHEY and CDR2 is SMNVEV (reference sequence). Trimming pared 8 bases from V and 7 bases from J, leaving 17 bases between. The CDR3 consists of 13 residues. CDR3 loop: CASGPTRASGYTF. The DNA for the CDR3 is TGTGCCAGCGGGCCCACCAGGGCGAGTGGCTACACCTTC.

The genes are TRBV7-2 and TRBJ1-5; maybe TRBD1 (5 bases). The CDR3 runs to 15 residues. Germline lookup yields CDR1 SGHTA and CDR2 FQGNSA. Trimming removed 3 bases from V and 1 base from J, with 10 bases in between. CDR3 sequence reads: CASSLSRGSNQPQHF. CDR3 in DNA: TGTGCCAGCAGCTTGAGTAGGGGCAGCAATCAGCCCCAGCATTTT.

J is TRBJ2-2 and V is TRBV3-1 (or the pseudogene TRBV3-2); 7 bases agree with TRBD2. Germline V gene lookup returns CDR1 LGHDT and CDR2 YNNKEL (reference sequence). CDR3 size: 16 residues. Trimming cost V 0 bases and J 8 bases; bases outside gene matches: 9. CDR3 amino acids: CASSQEMILAVGELFF. The DNA of the CDR3 is TGTGCCAGCAGCCAAGAGATGATTCTAGCGGTGGGGGAGCTGTTTTTT.

The J gene is TRBJ1-2, the V gene TRBV14, with D perhaps TRBD1 (5 bases). V was clipped by 4 bases and J by 3 bases, with 9 bases between them. CDR3 length equals 13 residues. Germline-derived CDR1 and CDR2 are SGHDN and FVKESK. DNA for the CDR3: TGTGCCAGCAGCCCGGACACTGACTATGGCTACACCTTC. It specifies CASSPDTDYGYTF.

The chain combines TRBV27 with TRBJ1-5, with D tentatively TRBD1 (5 bases). Germline values: CDR1 MNHEY, CDR2 SMNVEV (reference sequence). The CDR3 loop spans 14 amino acids. Trimming cost V 4 bases and J 6 bases, with 13 bases left between them. The CDR3 loop reads CASSYGGVGQPQHF. CDR3 nucleotide sequence: TGTGCCAGCAGTTACGGAGGGGTGGGTCAGCCCCAGCATTTT.

The chain joins TRBV28 to TRBJ2-7, with D possibly matching TRBD1 (6 bases). Trimming shortened V by 2 bases and J by 3 bases, and 14 bases separated the two germline ends. CDR3 length equals 15 residues. Germline CDR1 reads MDHEN; CDR2 reads SYDVKM. The CDR3 protein is CASSLEQGKDYEQYF. CDR3 nucleotides: TGTGCCAGCAGTTTAGAACAGGGTAAGGACTACGAGCAGTACTTC.

This chain connects TRBV10-3 to TRBJ1-2, with 8 bases matching TRBD1. The CDR3 is made up of 16 amino acids. V gave up 8 bases and J gave up 6 bases; unmatched junction bases: 17. Germline V gives CDR1 ENHRY, CDR2 SYGVKD. CDR3 in amino acids: CAISGQGGGEVNGYTF. CDR3 DNA sequence: TGTGCCATCTCCGGACAGGGAGGAGGTGAGGTAAATGGCTACACCTTC.

The DNA of the CDR3 is TGTGCCAGCGGTACTAGCGGGACCGGGGAGCTGTTTTTT. Translated, it gives CASGTSGTGELFF. This chain links TRBV12-3 or TRBV12-4 with TRBJ2-2, with TRBD2 matching over 9 bases. V was pared by 8 bases and J by 5 bases, with 3 bases of the junction left unmatched. The CDR3 runs 13 residues.

The chain has TRBV7-9 and TRBJ2-5; 15 nucleotides align to TRBD2. V was clipped by 5 bases and J by 2 bases; unmatched bases: 9. From germline, CDR1 is SEHNR and CDR2 FQNEAQ (reference sequence). CDR3 length: 18 amino acids. CDR3 amino acids: CASSPSGLAGGWQETQYF. The CDR3 coding sequence is TGTGCCAGCAGCCCCTCGGGACTAGCGGGGGGTTGGCAAGAGACCCAGTACTTC.

This clone was seen a few times. The genes are TRBV4-1 and TRBJ1-1; D is possibly TRBD1 (6 bases). Between the trimmed V and J ends, which lost 0 bases and 10 bases, there was a span of 18 bases. The CDR3 is 15 amino acids. Germline CDR1 reads MGHRA; CDR2 reads YSYEKL. In nucleotides, the CDR3 is TGCGCCAGCAGCCAAGATAGGGGCAGGGGCGGGAGAGCTTTCTTT. It codes for CASSQDRGRGGRAFF.

This clone was observed a single time. This chain uses TRBV5-1 with TRBJ2-1; 7 nucleotides line up with TRBD1. CDR3 length: 17 amino acids. J lost 0 bases, V lost 4 bases, and 10 bases had no gene match. CDR1 is SGHRS, CDR2 YFSETQ, per germline. The CDR3 coding sequence is TGCGCCAGCAGCCGAACACCACAGGGGAGCTCCTACAATGAGCAGTTCTTC. Protein: CASSRTPQGSSYNEQFF.

V usage is TRBV3-1 (or the pseudogene TRBV3-2) and J usage is TRBJ1-1; 9 positions agree with TRBD1. This CDR3 spans 16 amino acids. V dropped 1 base and J dropped 6; count of bases not matched to a gene: 9. Germline V gene sequence: CDR1 LGHDT, CDR2 YNNKEL (reference sequence). Written as DNA, the CDR3 is TGTGCCAGCAGCCAAGTCCTTCCGGGACAGGGACCTGAAGCTTTCTTT. Protein product: CASSQVLPGQGPEAFF.

This clone was observed a single time. Different DNA sequences within this sample yield the same CDR3. The chain has TRBV27 and TRBJ1-5; no firm D call. This CDR3 has 12 residues. Between the trimmed V and J ends, which lost 3 bases and 6 bases, there was a span of 6 bases. Germline-derived CDR1 and CDR2 are MNHEY and SMNVEV (reference sequence). Here the CDR3 reads CASSFRGQPQHF. The CDR3 bases are TGTGCCAGCAGTTTTCGCGGTCAGCCCCAGCATTTT.

The chain carries TRBV10-3 and TRBJ1-1; perhaps TRBD1 as D (5 bases). Looked up from germline, CDR1 is ENHRY and CDR2 is SYGVKD. Trimming shortened V by 3 bases and J by 0 bases, and 8 bases separated the two germline ends. This CDR3 is 14 amino acids long. CDR3 region: CAISDRDMNTEAFF. Here the CDR3 DNA reads TGTGCCATCAGTGACAGGGATATGAACACTGAAGCTTTCTTT.

The chain uses TRBV28 and TRBJ1-1, with D tentatively TRBD1 (5 bases). The CDR3 extends over 12 amino acids. Per germline, CDR1 MDHEN and CDR2 SYDVKM. V was clipped by 3 bases and J by 9 bases, with 11 bases between them. The CDR3 DNA is TGTGCCAGCAGTTTTCAACAGGACCAAGCTTTCTTT. Its translation is CASSFQQDQAFF.

This clone was detected only once. The gene calls are TRBV3-1 (or the pseudogene TRBV3-2) and TRBJ2-1, with 8 nucleotides matching TRBD2. The length of the CDR3 is 14 residues. The V and J ends lost 3 bases and 6 bases, in that order; junction bases with no gene match: 4. The germline V gene has CDR1 LGHDT and CDR2 YNNKEL (reference sequence). The CDR3 here is CASSQREAVNEQFF. CDR3 DNA: TGTGCCAGCAGCCAGCGGGAGGCGGTCAATGAGCAGTTCTTC.